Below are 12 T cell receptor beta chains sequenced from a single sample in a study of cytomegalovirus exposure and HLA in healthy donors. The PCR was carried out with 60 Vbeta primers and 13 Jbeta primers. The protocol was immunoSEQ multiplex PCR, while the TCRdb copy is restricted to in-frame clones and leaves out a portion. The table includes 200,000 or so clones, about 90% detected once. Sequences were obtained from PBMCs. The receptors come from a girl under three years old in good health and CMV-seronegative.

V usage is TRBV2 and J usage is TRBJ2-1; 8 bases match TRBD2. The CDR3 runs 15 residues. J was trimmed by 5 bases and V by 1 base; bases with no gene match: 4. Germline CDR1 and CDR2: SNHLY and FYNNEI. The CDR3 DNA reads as TGTGCCAGCAGTGAAGGTACTAGCGGAAACAATGAGCAGTTCTTC. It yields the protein CASSEGTSGNNEQFF.

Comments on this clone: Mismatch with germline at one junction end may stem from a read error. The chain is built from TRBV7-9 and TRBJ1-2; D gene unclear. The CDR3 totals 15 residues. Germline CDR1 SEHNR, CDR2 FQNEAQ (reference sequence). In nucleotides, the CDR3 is TGTTCCAGCAGCTTAGCTCACTCATCTAACTATGGCTACACCTTC. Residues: CSSSLAHSSNYGYTF.

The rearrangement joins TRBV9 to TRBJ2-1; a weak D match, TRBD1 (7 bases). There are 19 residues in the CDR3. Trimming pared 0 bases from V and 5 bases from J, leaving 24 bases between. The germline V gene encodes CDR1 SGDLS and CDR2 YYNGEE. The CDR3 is CASSVAIAAPGTAHNEQFF. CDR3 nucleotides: TGTGCCAGCAGCGTAGCCATAGCGGCTCCCGGGACAGCCCACAATGAGCAGTTCTTC.

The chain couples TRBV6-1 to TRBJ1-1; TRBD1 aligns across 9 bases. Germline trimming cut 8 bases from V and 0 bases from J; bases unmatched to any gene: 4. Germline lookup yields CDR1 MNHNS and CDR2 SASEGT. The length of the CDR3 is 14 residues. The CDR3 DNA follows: TGTGCCAGCGTACGGGACAGGGTGAACACTGAAGCTTTCTTT. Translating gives CASVRDRVNTEAFF.

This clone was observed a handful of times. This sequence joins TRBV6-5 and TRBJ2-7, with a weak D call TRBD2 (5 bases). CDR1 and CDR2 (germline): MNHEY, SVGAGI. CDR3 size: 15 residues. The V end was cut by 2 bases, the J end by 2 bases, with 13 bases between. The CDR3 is CASSYGGRGTYEQYF. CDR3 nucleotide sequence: TGTGCCAGCAGTTACGGCGGACGGGGTACCTACGAGCAGTACTTC.

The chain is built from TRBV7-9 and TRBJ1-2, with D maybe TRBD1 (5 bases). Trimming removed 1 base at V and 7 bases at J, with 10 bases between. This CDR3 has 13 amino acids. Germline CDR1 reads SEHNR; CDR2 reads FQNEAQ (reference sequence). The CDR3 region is CASSLESGSGYTF. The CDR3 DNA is TGTGCCAGCAGCTTAGAATCAGGGTCTGGCTACACCTTC. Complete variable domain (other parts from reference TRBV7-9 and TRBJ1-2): DTGVSQNPRHKITKRGQNVTFRCDPISEHNRLYWYRQTLGQGPEFLTYFQNEAQLEKSRLLSDRFSAERPKGSFSTLEIQRTEQGDSAMYLCASSLESGSGYTFGSGTRLTVV.

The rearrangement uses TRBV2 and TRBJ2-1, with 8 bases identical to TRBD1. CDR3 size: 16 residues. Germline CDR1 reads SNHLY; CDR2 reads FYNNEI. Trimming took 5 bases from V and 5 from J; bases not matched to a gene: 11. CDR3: CASSYPTGGTDNEQFF. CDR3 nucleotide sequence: TGTGCCAGCAGTTACCCTACAGGGGGTACGGACAATGAGCAGTTCTTC.

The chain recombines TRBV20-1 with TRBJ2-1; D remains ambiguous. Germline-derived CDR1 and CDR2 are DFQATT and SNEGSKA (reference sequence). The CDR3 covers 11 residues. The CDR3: CGYDNYNEQFF. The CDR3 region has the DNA TGCGGCTATGACAACTACAATGAGCAGTTCTTC.

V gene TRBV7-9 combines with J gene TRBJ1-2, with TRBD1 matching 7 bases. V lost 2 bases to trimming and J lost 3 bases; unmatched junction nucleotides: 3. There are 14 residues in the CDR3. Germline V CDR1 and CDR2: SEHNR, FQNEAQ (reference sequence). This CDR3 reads CASSLQGQDYGYTF. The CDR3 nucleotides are TGTGCCAGCAGCTTACAAGGACAGGACTATGGCTACACCTTC. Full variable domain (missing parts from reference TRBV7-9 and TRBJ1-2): DTGVSQNPRHKITKRGQNVTFRCDPISEHNRLYWYRQTLGQGPEFLTYFQNEAQLEKSRLLSDRFSAERPKGSFSTLEIQRTEQGDSAMYLCASSLQGQDYGYTFGSGTRLTVV.

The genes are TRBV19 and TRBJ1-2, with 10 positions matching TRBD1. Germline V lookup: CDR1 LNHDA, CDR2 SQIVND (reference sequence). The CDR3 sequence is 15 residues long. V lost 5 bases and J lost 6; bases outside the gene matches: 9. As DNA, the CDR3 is TGTGCCAGTAGTTACGACAGGGGGCGCAGGGATGGCTACACCTTC. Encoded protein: CASSYDRGRRDGYTF. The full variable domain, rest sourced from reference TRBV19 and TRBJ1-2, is DGGITQSPKYLFRKEGQNVTLSCEQNLNHDAMYWYRQDPGQGLRLIYYSQIVNDFQKGDIAEGYSVSREKKESFPLTVTSAQKNPTAFYLCASSYDRGRRDGYTFGSGTRLTVV.

The CDR3 sequence is CASKIAGTYNEQFF. DNA of the CDR3: TGTGCCAGCAAAATCGCAGGTACCTACAATGAGCAGTTCTTC. This rearrangement joins TRBV27 to TRBJ2-1; D not resolved. CDR3 size: 14 residues. Per germline, CDR1 MNHEY and CDR2 SMNVEV (reference sequence). The V gene lost 7 bases and the J gene lost 2 bases, with 12 bases spanning the gap.

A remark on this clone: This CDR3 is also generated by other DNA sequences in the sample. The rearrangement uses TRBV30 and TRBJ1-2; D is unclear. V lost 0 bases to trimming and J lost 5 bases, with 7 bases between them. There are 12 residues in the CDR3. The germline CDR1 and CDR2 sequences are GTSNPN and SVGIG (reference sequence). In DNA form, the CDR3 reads TGTGCCTGGAGTGTCGGTTTGTATGGCTACACCTTC. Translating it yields CAWSVGLYGYTF.